Below, one TCR beta chain is given with its context. Its antigen is not known. RNA transcripts provided the source from which TCR beta CDR3 regions were amplified. In the first-round RT-PCR of the TCR CDR3, the HTBI primer set was used. Each CDR3 protein is one row after TCRdb ran MiXCR on the multiplex PCR reads. The sample shows about 320,000 distinct CDR3 sequences, around a sixth of them seen only once. This specimen comes from a study of T cells in Graves' hyperthyroidism and ophthalmopathy. Study observations and caveats: For ophthalmopathy, model prediction preceded onset by a median about six months.

Germline V gene sequence: CDR1 MNHNS, CDR2 SASEGT. The V and J ends lost 0 bases and 2 bases respectively, with 14 bases between them. The CDR3 length is 16 residues. Sequenced sample: blood. The sequence came from a man in his thirties or forties with Graves' hyperthyroidism. The chain is built from TRBV6-1 and TRBJ2-7; no definite D call. The CDR3 DNA is TGTGCCAGCAGTGAAGCCCCCGTTGGCCCAGCCTACGAGCAGTACTTC. Amino acids: CASSEAPVGPAYEQYF.